This is a list of T cell receptor beta chains from one sample in a study of STAT5B mutations in CD4+ large granular lymphocyte leukemia. Sequenced by immunoSEQ multiplex PCR; TCRdb stores in-frame clones only, minus some. Of tens of thousands of clones listed, approximately 85% are singletons. Material for sequencing was CD4+ T cells from blood buffy coats. These receptor sequences come from a human donor in good health. CDR3s include the opening cysteine and the closing phenylalanine or tryptophan. The order of the fields is J gene, clone size, V gene, D gene, CDR3 protein, CDR3 DNA. The D gene is left open where the match is weak. Not all rows give a size; the values are once, few, many and, for expanded clones, a class.

J gene: TRBJ2-6
clone size: -
V gene: TRBV28
D gene: TRBD1
CDR3 protein: CASSAQGASGANVLTF
CDR3 DNA: TGTGCCAGCAGTGCACAGGGGGCGTCGGGGGCCAACGTCCTGACTTTC

J gene: TRBJ2-6
clone size: -
V gene: TRBV28
D gene: -
CDR3 protein: CASSLIARSGANVLTF
CDR3 DNA: TGTGCCAGCAGTTTAATAGCGCGCTCTGGGGCCAACGTCCTGACTTTC

J gene: TRBJ1-1
clone size: -
V gene: TRBV5-1
D gene: TRBD1
CDR3 protein: CASSPGTGILNTEAFF
CDR3 DNA: TGCGCCAGCAGCCCCGGGACAGGGATACTGAACACTGAAGCTTTCTTT

J gene: TRBJ1-5
clone size: -
V gene: TRBV12-5
D gene: TRBD1
CDR3 protein: CASGGQGTSNQPQHF
CDR3 DNA: TGTGCTAGTGGGGGACAGGGGACGAGCAATCAGCCCCAGCATTTT

J gene: TRBJ2-3
clone size: -
V gene: TRBV4-3
D gene: -
CDR3 protein: CASSQGWDPSTDTQYF
CDR3 DNA: TGCGCCAGCAGCCAGGGATGGGACCCGAGCACAGATACGCAGTATTTT

J gene: TRBJ2-3
clone size: -
V gene: TRBV6-5
D gene: -
CDR3 protein: CASSYSWGSTDTQYF
CDR3 DNA: TGTGCCAGCAGTTACTCGTGGGGAAGCACAGATACGCAGTATTTT

J gene: TRBJ2-7
clone size: -
V gene: TRBV6-1
D gene: TRBD1
CDR3 protein: CASHRGDYEQYF
CDR3 DNA: TGTGCCAGCCACAGGGGGGACTACGAGCAGTACTTC

J gene: TRBJ2-2
clone size: -
V gene: TRBV6-6
D gene: -
CDR3 protein: CASITWGGGNTGELFF
CDR3 DNA: TGTGCCAGCATCACCTGGGGGGGCGGGAACACCGGGGAGCTGTTTTTT

J gene: TRBJ1-3
clone size: -
V gene: TRBV5-1
D gene: -
CDR3 protein: CASSLNTASGNTIYF
CDR3 DNA: TGCGCCAGCAGCCTAAACACTGCCTCTGGAAACACCATATATTTT

J gene: TRBJ1-6
clone size: -
V gene: TRBV27
D gene: TRBD1
CDR3 protein: CASSRAPDRGGNSPLHF
CDR3 DNA: TGTGCCAGCAGCCGCGCACCGGACAGGGGTGGTAATTCACCCCTCCACTTT

J gene: TRBJ1-2
clone size: -
V gene: TRBV19
D gene: -
CDR3 protein: CASIPTNGIAYGYTF
CDR3 DNA: TGTGCCAGTATCCCCACTAATGGCATCGCCTATGGCTACACCTTC

J gene: TRBJ1-5
clone size: -
V gene: TRBV5-1
D gene: -
CDR3 protein: CASSLGERSNQPQHF
CDR3 DNA: TGCGCCAGCAGCTTAGGGGAGCGAAGCAATCAGCCCCAGCATTTT

J gene: TRBJ2-1
clone size: -
V gene: TRBV11-2
D gene: -
CDR3 protein: CASSPGGGSSYNEQFF
CDR3 DNA: TGTGCCAGCAGCCCAGGGGGCGGGAGCTCCTACAATGAGCAGTTCTTC

J gene: TRBJ2-7
clone size: -
V gene: TRBV4-2
D gene: -
CDR3 protein: CASSQEIAREQYF
CDR3 DNA: TGTGCCAGCAGCCAAGAGATAGCGCGCGAGCAGTACTTC

J gene: TRBJ1-1
clone size: -
V gene: TRBV13
D gene: -
CDR3 protein: CASSLLQGMSTEAFF
CDR3 DNA: TGTGCCAGCAGCCTCTTGCAGGGAATGAGCACTGAAGCTTTCTTT

J gene: TRBJ2-1
clone size: -
V gene: TRBV7-3
D gene: TRBD2
CDR3 protein: CASSLRKSAGEAQYNEQFF
CDR3 DNA: TGTGCCAGCAGCTTAAGGAAAAGCGCGGGGGAGGCACAGTACAATGAGCAGTTCTTC

J gene: TRBJ2-7
clone size: -
V gene: TRBV10-3
D gene: TRBD1
CDR3 protein: CAIRPSAGGREQYF
CDR3 DNA: TGTGCCATCAGGCCCTCGGCAGGGGGTCGTGAGCAGTACTTC

J gene: TRBJ1-1
clone size: few
V gene: TRBV19
D gene: -
CDR3 protein: CASSIGFPNTEAFF
CDR3 DNA: TGTGCCAGTAGTATAGGATTTCCGAACACTGAAGCTTTCTTT

J gene: TRBJ1-1
clone size: -
V gene: TRBV6-1
D gene: -
CDR3 protein: CASKKDGGNTEAFF
CDR3 DNA: TGTGCCAGCAAAAAGGACGGCGGGAACACTGAAGCTTTCTTT

J gene: TRBJ2-7
clone size: -
V gene: TRBV4-1
D gene: TRBD2
CDR3 protein: CASSRQTSGAYEQYF
CDR3 DNA: TGCGCCAGCAGCCGCCAGACTAGCGGGGCCTACGAGCAGTACTTC

J gene: TRBJ1-3
clone size: -
V gene: TRBV14
D gene: -
CDR3 protein: CASSQGTMSGNTIYF
CDR3 DNA: TGTGCCAGCAGCCAAGGTACCATGTCTGGAAACACCATATATTTT

J gene: TRBJ2-5
clone size: -
V gene: TRBV29-1
D gene: TRBD1
CDR3 protein: CSVEGNRDRGETQYF
CDR3 DNA: TGCAGCGTTGAAGGTAACCGGGACAGGGGAGAGACCCAGTACTTC

J gene: TRBJ2-3
clone size: -
V gene: TRBV7-8
D gene: -
CDR3 protein: CASSHGGDTQYF
CDR3 DNA: TGTGCCAGCAGCCATGGGGGAGATACGCAGTATTTT